The sequence of this T cell receptor (beta chain) was determined in a study of multiple sclerosis patients with progressive multifocal leukoencephalopathy. Specified time point: time of PML onset. This table comes from immunoSEQ multiplex PCR, and its TCRdb copy is limited to in-frame clones, with some not included. The sample consists of approximately 29,000 clones, approximately 85% of them appearing once. Looked up from germline, CDR1 is SGHRS and CDR2 is YFSETQ. Trimming pared 4 bases from V and 2 bases from J, leaving 15 bases between. The CDR3 totals 15 residues. This receptor was taken from a woman in her thirties with progressive multifocal leukoencephalopathy. The specimen comprised PBMCs, sampled from a patient treated with natalizumab. The chain links TRBV5-1 to TRBJ1-1; D not certain. The CDR3 loop reads CASSPGLGVNTEAFF. Written as DNA, the CDR3 is TGCGCCAGCAGCCCGGGTCTCGGGGTCAACACTGAAGCTTTCTTT.